This T cell receptor (beta chain) originates from a study of T cells in Graves' hyperthyroidism and ophthalmopathy (dated by TCRdb to between 2017 and 2020). With regard to the full study: Peripheral blood samples were taken at the time of initial diagnosis, prior to any treatment. TCR V-J signatures able to tell the groups apart were searched for in a discovery cohort of 90 to 100 patients, of whom roughly 42 had Graves' ophthalmopathy and around 57 had stable Graves' hyperthyroidism. Prospective prediction of ophthalmopathy was tested in an independent validation cohort consisting of fewer than 20 hyperthyroidism patients and some 17 patients who later progressed to ophthalmopathy. The 75 to 100 discovery patients were randomly divided into training and test sets at a 7:3 ratio. In addition, the study compared T-cell repertoires in thyroid tissue and in blood from several Graves' hyperthyroidism patients. After sampling, hyperthyroidism patients received methimazole starting at 30 mg daily, and ophthalmopathy patients received high-dose intravenous methylprednisolone. The paper reports TCR Vbeta CDR3 sequencing of some 140 peripheral blood samples: under 45 ophthalmopathy, about 75 hyperthyroidism and 17 progressor patients.

The TCR beta CDR3 regions were amplified from RNA transcripts. The TCR CDR3 was subjected to a first round of RT-PCR using the HTBI primer set and the Qiagen OneStep RT-PCR kit. The libraries were constructed in a second round of multiplex PCR and then size-selected and purified. Paired-end sequencing of the libraries was performed with 100 bp reads on an Illumina HiSeq2000. Concerning the study's data processing: SOAPnuke was used to process the raw data, with reads discarded if the reads contained adapters or uncalled bases, had a mean Phred below 15, or lacked an exact constant-primer or identifier match. COPE v1.2.5 was used to merge the high-quality paired reads, and each unique nucleotide sequence was defined as a clonotype. Clonotypes were aligned to IMGT TRBV, TRBD and TRBJ reference segments using MiTCR v1.1. The analysis was restricted to V-J combinations with a frequency above 0.0001, which together covered 99.2% of the repertoires. The TCS score was defined as F50 (clonal expansion) divided by E x V (chaos), with BLOSUM62-based TCRdist calculated between CDR3 peptides within each V-J. Welch's t-statistics and random forest reduced roughly 530 V-J features to 13, which were used in a naive Bayes classifier (R e1071). In-frame beta chains were kept once TCRdb had trimmed the public reads at Q25 with fastp and called clones with MiXCR. When rows share a CDR3 protein, they turn into one entry using the most common DNA and genes. TCRdb assigned the V and J calls; the authors' analysis was not used. The sample data list around 520,000 distinct CDR3 sequences, and around a quarter of these were observed just once. Around 10% of the sample goes to the ten largest clones.

General conclusions and limits of the study: No statistical method was used to fix the sample size in advance, and group allocation was not hidden from the investigators. A 13 V-J signature model separated ophthalmopathy from stable hyperthyroidism, with around 90% sensitivity and about 81% specificity in cross-validation and 80%/75% in testing. Blood samples also contained most of the expanded thyroid clonotypes (frequency above 0.001), which suggests that blood repertoires may reflect thyroid immune responses. In validation, the model predicted progression to ophthalmopathy with around 71% sensitivity and approximately 78% specificity, a median of about 6.7 months before onset.

Ophthalmopathy patients had moderately to severely active disease, with a Clinical Activity Score of 3 or more, a NOSPECS grade of 4 or more, and a disease duration of less than 3 months. The study excluded patients with uncontrolled infections, other autoimmune diseases, pregnancy or lactation. Diagnoses relied on clinical symptoms, serum thyroxine and TRAb, thyroid ultrasound and orbital computed tomography. PBMCs were isolated from 10 ml of fresh peripheral blood by Ficoll-Paque density gradient centrifugation. Total RNA was extracted using Trizol reagent, and RNA quality was assessed on an Agilent 2100 Bioanalyzer. Reading the germline V gene (reference sequence) gives CDR1 MNHEY and CDR2 SMNVEV. The CDR3, from cysteine to phenylalanine, totals 14 residues. CDR3 DNA only is kept here, 42 bases in frame from base 1. A distance of 10 bases separates the germline ends of V and J, which lose 0 bases and 5 bases respectively.

This clonotype was seen many times. Its antigen has not been determined. Base quality data are lacking; no much larger clone is found one base away. The receptor's source is a woman aged 25 to 39 with Graves' ophthalmopathy. The sample comprised blood. The V gene is TRBV27 and the J gene is TRBJ1-2; the D gene remains uncertain. The CDR3: CASSLSSDFYGYTF. The bases are TGTGCCAGCAGTTTATCGTCAGACTTTTATGGCTACACCTTC.